This is a list of T cell receptor beta chains from one sample in a study of regulatory T cells in long-lasting Graves disease. TCRdb called the multiplex PCR reads again in MiXCR, with one record for every CDR3 protein. The data contain 430,000 or so distinct CDR3 sequences, roughly 23% of them seen just once; the ten biggest clones take up around an eighth. This material consisted of peripheral blood mononuclear cells (PBMCs), taken when the disease was refractory, from a patient treated with antithyroid drugs. The receptors here all came from a female donor with Graves disease. Both conserved end residues are part of each CDR3. Each record gives: J gene, V gene, D gene, clone size, CDR3 protein, CDR3 DNA. The D gene is left open where the match is weak. Not all rows give a size; the values are once, few, many and, for expanded clones, a class.

J: TRBJ2-7
V: TRBV29-1
D: NA
size: few
CDR3: CSAPQGPSCEQYF
DNA: TGCAGCGCCCCCCAGGGCCCTAGTTGTGAGCAGTACTTC

J: TRBJ2-7
V: TRBV11-2
D: NA
size: many
CDR3: CASSPATRGGEQYF
DNA: TGTGCCAGCAGCCCAGCCACAAGGGGAGGAGAGCAGTACTTC

J: TRBJ1-1
V: TRBV28
D: NA
size: many
CDR3: CAVVRGERNTEAFF
DNA: TGTGCGGTCGTACGCGGGGAACGGAACACTGAAGCTTTCTTT

J: TRBJ2-2
V: TRBV24-1
D: NA
size: NA
CDR3: CATSSQANTGELFF
DNA: TGTGCCACCAGTTCTCAGGCTAACACCGGGGAGCTGTTTTTT

J: TRBJ2-5
V: TRBV28
D: NA
size: many
CDR3: CASSKRVGSSETQYF
DNA: TGTGCCAGCAGCAAGCGTGTCGGTTCGTCAGAGACCCAGTACTTC

J: TRBJ2-1
V: TRBV5-1
D: NA
size: NA
CDR3: CASSLGGFDYNEQFF
DNA: TGCGCCAGCAGCTTGGGTGGTTTCGACTACAATGAGCAGTTCTTC

J: TRBJ1-5
V: TRBV28
D: TRBD1
size: NA
CDR3: CASSYDRESNQPQHF
DNA: TGTGCCAGCAGTTATGACAGGGAGAGCAATCAGCCCCAGCATTTT

J: TRBJ1-1
V: TRBV30
D: TRBD1
size: few
CDR3: CAWRETGKATEAFF
DNA: TGTGCCTGGAGGGAGACAGGGAAGGCCACTGAAGCTTTCTTT

J: TRBJ2-6
V: TRBV28
D: NA
size: many
CDR3: CASSFNIGRRILGANVLTF
DNA: TGTGCCAGCAGTTTTAATATTGGCAGGAGAATTTTAGGGGCCAACGTCCTGACTTTC

J: TRBJ1-5
V: TRBV28
D: TRBD1
size: NA
CDR3: CASSFPEGAFGNQPQHF
DNA: TGTGCCAGCAGTTTCCCCGAGGGGGCCTTCGGCAATCAGCCCCAGCATTTT

J: TRBJ2-5
V: TRBV5-4
D: NA
size: few
CDR3: CASSHGTKQETQYF
DNA: TGTGCCAGCAGCCACGGGACAAAGCAAGAGACCCAGTACTTC

J: TRBJ2-5
V: TRBV29-1
D: NA
size: many
CDR3: CSVAGTETQYF
DNA: TGCAGCGTTGCGGGGACGGAGACCCAGTACTTC

J: TRBJ2-7
V: TRBV18
D: NA
size: many
CDR3: CASSPYRDHEQYF
DNA: TGTGCCAGCTCACCATATAGGGACCACGAGCAGTACTTC

J: TRBJ2-5
V: TRBV24-1
D: TRBD1
size: many
CDR3: CATSDWTGSVETQYF
DNA: TGTGCCACCAGTGATTGGACAGGGTCGGTAGAGACCCAGTACTTC

J: TRBJ2-7
V: TRBV6-1
D: NA
size: many
CDR3: CASATGTPYEQYF
DNA: TGTGCCAGCGCGACTGGGACCCCCTACGAGCAGTACTTC

J: TRBJ1-5
V: TRBV6-1
D: TRBD1
size: many
CDR3: CASATGGQQPQHF
DNA: TGTGCCAGCGCGACAGGGGGCCAACAGCCCCAGCATTTT

J: TRBJ1-2
V: TRBV6-1
D: NA
size: many
CDR3: CASSEAPNPIVDGYTF
DNA: TGTGCCAGCAGTGAAGCTCCCAATCCCATCGTGGATGGCTACACCTTC

J: TRBJ2-2
V: TRBV10-3
D: NA
size: NA
CDR3: CAVRADVGELFF
DNA: TGCGCGGTCCGGGCGGATGTCGGGGAGCTGTTTTTT

J: TRBJ2-7
V: TRBV25-1
D: NA
size: NA
CDR3: CASSAPMGYEQYF
DNA: TGTGCCAGCAGCGCCCCTATGGGGTACGAGCAGTACTTC

J: TRBJ2-2
V: TRBV3-1
D: NA
size: few
CDR3: CASSQEGGGTTGELFF
DNA: TGTGCCAGCAGCCAAGAAGGGGGAGGGACCACCGGGGAGCTGTTTTTT

J: TRBJ1-3
V: TRBV3-1
D: NA
size: NA
CDR3: CASSRRAPGNTIYF
DNA: TGTGCCAGCAGCCGAAGGGCACCTGGAAACACCATATATTTT

J: TRBJ2-7
V: TRBV5-4
D: TRBD2
size: NA
CDR3: CASSLGLAGGLDEQYF
DNA: TGTGCCAGCAGCTTGGGACTAGCGGGAGGGTTAGATGAGCAGTACTTC

J: TRBJ2-7
V: TRBV5-5
D: TRBD2
size: few
CDR3: CASKRTSGNYEQYF
DNA: TGTGCCAGCAAACGGACTAGCGGGAACTACGAGCAGTACTTC

J: TRBJ2-5
V: TRBV28
D: TRBD2
size: many
CDR3: CASTSAGGVRETQYF
DNA: TGTGCCAGCACCAGTGCCGGGGGGGTCAGGGAGACCCAGTACTTC

J: TRBJ1-5
V: TRBV12-3/TRBV12-4
D: NA
size: many
CDR3: CASRLTTDLRQPQHF
DNA: TGTGCCAGCAGACTAACTACAGATTTAAGACAGCCCCAGCATTTT

J: TRBJ2-7
V: TRBV2
D: TRBD2
size: many
CDR3: CASRELAGPTYEQYF
DNA: TGTGCCAGCAGGGAACTAGCGGGACCCACCTACGAGCAGTACTTC

J: TRBJ2-7
V: TRBV30
D: NA
size: NA
CDR3: CAWSVGRGYEQYF
DNA: TGTGCCTGGAGCGTTGGCAGGGGTTACGAGCAGTACTTC

J: TRBJ1-5
V: TRBV4-1
D: NA
size: NA
CDR3: CASSQDGGVRGNQPQHF
DNA: TGTGCCAGCAGCCAAGATGGAGGGGTTAGAGGCAATCAGCCCCAGCATTTT

J: TRBJ2-5
V: TRBV27
D: TRBD2
size: many
CDR3: CASSSGIVETQYF
DNA: TGTGCCAGCAGTAGCGGGATCGTAGAGACCCAGTACTTC

J: TRBJ1-2
V: TRBV12-3/TRBV12-4
D: NA
size: many
CDR3: CASTLGGNLYGYTF
DNA: TGTGCCAGCACCCTCGGGGGGAATCTCTATGGCTACACCTTC

J: TRBJ1-6
V: TRBV5-6
D: NA
size: NA
CDR3: CASSLAVGLLGNSPLHF
DNA: TGTGCCAGCAGCTTGGCAGTCGGTTTACTCGGCAATTCACCCCTCCACTTT

J: TRBJ2-7
V: TRBV5-8
D: TRBD2
size: NA
CDR3: CASSTRQKREDLGF
DNA: TGTGCCAGCAGCACAAGACAGAAGCGGGAGGACCTTGGCTTC

J: TRBJ1-1
V: TRBV6-2/TRBV6-3
D: NA
size: NA
CDR3: CASSDRQNTEAFF
DNA: TGTGCCAGCAGCGACAGACAGAACACTGAAGCTTTCTTT

J: TRBJ1-6
V: TRBV28
D: TRBD1
size: few
CDR3: CASIGTGGLPLHF
DNA: TGTGCCAGCATCGGGACAGGGGGCCTTCCCCTCCACTTT

J: TRBJ2-7
V: TRBV29-1
D: TRBD2
size: many
CDR3: CSVEFSGSSYEQYF
DNA: TGCAGCGTTGAATTTAGCGGGAGCTCGTACGAGCAGTACTTC

J: TRBJ2-2
V: TRBV28
D: NA
size: many
CDR3: CASSQGLSTGELFF
DNA: TGTGCCAGCAGCCAGGGACTTTCCACCGGGGAGCTGTTTTTT

J: TRBJ1-5
V: TRBV28
D: TRBD1
size: many
CDR3: CASSLASTGVGNQPQHF
DNA: TGTGCCAGCAGTTTAGCCTCGACAGGGGTTGGCAATCAGCCCCAGCATTTT

J: TRBJ1-6
V: TRBV28
D: TRBD1
size: many
CDR3: CASSFRPGQGKLVSPLHF
DNA: TGTGCCAGCAGTTTCCGACCGGGACAGGGGAAGTTGGTTTCACCCCTCCACTTT

J: TRBJ2-2
V: TRBV29-1
D: TRBD2
size: many
CDR3: CSVVVSGTNTGELFF
DNA: TGCAGCGTTGTTGTTAGCGGGACGAACACCGGGGAGCTGTTTTTT

J: TRBJ1-5
V: TRBV2
D: TRBD1
size: many
CDR3: CASRGTGSQPQHF
DNA: TGTGCCAGCAGAGGGACAGGCTCTCAGCCCCAGCATTTT

J: TRBJ2-3
V: TRBV2
D: TRBD2
size: NA
CDR3: CASSGRAGGTDTQYF
DNA: TGTGCCAGCAGCGGTCGAGCGGGAGGGACAGATACGCAGTATTTT

J: TRBJ2-5
V: TRBV5-1
D: TRBD1
size: few
CDR3: CASSLPGGSQETQYF
DNA: TGCGCCAGCAGCTTGCCAGGGGGCAGCCAAGAGACCCAGTACTTC

J: TRBJ2-5
V: TRBV28
D: NA
size: many
CDR3: CASSRIQETQYF
DNA: TGTGCCAGCAGTCGAATCCAAGAGACCCAGTACTTC

J: TRBJ2-6
V: TRBV6-5
D: NA
size: NA
CDR3: CASSSYGANVLTF
DNA: TGTGCCAGCAGTTCTTATGGGGCCAACGTCCTGACTTTC

J: TRBJ2-7
V: TRBV28
D: NA
size: many
CDR3: CASIRQGSYEQYF
DNA: TGTGCCAGCATAAGGCAGGGGTCCTACGAGCAGTACTTC

J: TRBJ2-7
V: TRBV28
D: NA
size: many
CDR3: CASSFSGGYYEQYF
DNA: TGTGCCAGCAGTTTCAGCGGAGGGTACTACGAGCAGTACTTC

J: TRBJ1-2
V: TRBV28
D: NA
size: many
CDR3: CASSPGGGQAYGYTF
DNA: TGTGCCAGCAGCCCAGGTGGTGGGCAGGCCTATGGCTACACCTTC

J: TRBJ2-7
V: TRBV3-1
D: TRBD2
size: NA
CDR3: CASSQGLAGSEQYF
DNA: TGTGCCAGCAGCCAAGGCCTAGCGGGAAGCGAGCAGTACTTC

J: TRBJ2-2
V: TRBV9
D: NA
size: once
CDR3: CASSEGASIVSGELFF
DNA: TGTGCCAGCAGCGAAGGGGCTAGTATTGTATCCGGGGAGCTGTTTTTT

J: TRBJ2-2
V: TRBV27
D: NA
size: many
CDR3: CASSLAGIHTGELFF
DNA: TGTGCCAGCAGTTTGGCGGGAATCCACACCGGGGAGCTGTTTTTT

J: TRBJ1-3
V: TRBV12-3/TRBV12-4
D: NA
size: many
CDR3: CASSPGLRSGNTIYF
DNA: TGTGCCAGCAGCCCTGGACTCCGCTCTGGAAACACCATATATTTT

J: TRBJ2-2
V: TRBV5-1
D: NA
size: NA
CDR3: CASSLASVDDTGELFF
DNA: TGCGCCAGCAGCTTGGCCTCCGTTGACGACACCGGGGAGCTGTTTTTT

J: TRBJ1-1
V: TRBV7-8
D: NA
size: NA
CDR3: CASSRHSSEAFF
DNA: TGTGCCAGCAGCCGGCATAGTTCTGAAGCTTTCTTT

J: TRBJ2-3
V: TRBV29-1
D: NA
size: few
CDR3: CSVDSGTDTQYF
DNA: TGCAGCGTTGACTCGGGAACAGATACGCAGTATTTT